The TCR beta chain described here comes from a study of cytomegalovirus exposure and HLA in healthy donors. The CDR3 totals 14 residues. V shed 3 bases, J shed 3 bases, and the junction held 3 bases outside the gene matches. The germline V gene has CDR1 SGHDN and CDR2 FVKESK. Here immunoSEQ multiplex PCR was the method, and the copy in TCRdb shows in-frame clones only, minus some. The sample holds around 180,000 clones, roughly 83% seen once. This clone was seen more than once but under ten times. V and J are TRBV14 and TRBJ1-2, with 8 positions matching TRBD1. The TCR sequence derives from a young woman in good health and CMV-seronegative. Source material: PBMCs. The CDR3 here is CASSQLTGDYGYTF. Here the CDR3 DNA reads TGTGCCAGCAGCCAGCTGACAGGGGACTATGGCTACACCTTC.